The 30 T cell receptor beta chains below all came from one sample that was sequenced in a study of control samples from healthy donors and cancer patients. TCRdb's copy holds only in-frame clones and misses some; the assay was immunoSEQ multiplex PCR. Recorded for this sample: fewer than 200,000 clones. Sequencing used blood. The receptors shown here come from a woman aged 25 to 39 in good health.

V is TRBV2 and J is TRBJ2-1; D may be TRBD1 or TRBD2 (7 bases each). CDR3 length: 12 amino acids. The germline V and J ends were trimmed by 8 bases and 5 bases, with 10 bases remaining between them. Germline V CDR1 and CDR2: SNHLY, FYNNEI. This chain's CDR3 is CASQGGDNEQFF. The CDR3 coding sequence is TGTGCCAGCCAGGGGGGGGACAATGAGCAGTTCTTC.

The V and J genes are TRBV27 and TRBJ1-2, with D tentatively TRBD1 (5 bases). Deletions cut 5 bases from V and 7 bases from J, with 17 bases between. Germline CDR1 MNHEY, CDR2 SMNVEV (reference sequence). This CDR3 has 14 residues. As DNA, the CDR3 is TGTGCCAGCAGTGCCAGGGAAGTAATGGGTGGCTACACCTTC. This sequence encodes CASSAREVMGGYTF.

The chain employs TRBV19 and TRBJ1-6; D is perhaps TRBD1 (6 bases). V dropped 8 bases and J dropped 6 bases, with 14 bases sitting between them. The CDR3 covers 14 residues. The germline CDR1 and CDR2 sequences are LNHDA and SQIVND (reference sequence). The CDR3 loop is CASWTGTPNSPLHF. The DNA for the CDR3 is TGTGCCAGTTGGACGGGGACACCTAATTCACCCCTCCACTTT.

The CDR3 DNA is TGTGCCAGCAGCTCTCGAGCAGTCACTGAAGCTTTCTTT. It translates to CASSSRAVTEAFF. The chain carries TRBV7-2 and TRBJ1-1, with no clear D. Germline assignment: CDR1 SGHTA and CDR2 FQGNSA. V was trimmed by 4 bases and J by 4 bases, leaving 10 bases between them. The CDR3 is 13 residues long. Combining the CDR3 with reference TRBV7-2 and TRBJ1-1 gives the whole variable domain GAGVSQSPSNKVTEKGKDVELRCDPISGHTALYWYRQSLGQGLEFLIYFQGNSAPDKSGLPSDRFSAERTGGSVSTLTIQRTQQEDSAVYLCASSSRAVTEAFFGQGTRLTVV.

As for this clone: Relative to the germline gene, one junction end is altered; a read error may explain this. The chain couples TRBV7-7 to TRBJ1-5; TRBD1 might be the D (6 bases). CDR1 and CDR2 from the germline V gene are SSHAT and FNYEAQ (reference sequence). This CDR3 contains 18 residues. CDR3 coding DNA: TGTGCTAGCAGCTTAGTTGGCATTCCGGGACATATATATCAGCCCCAGCATTTT. Its protein product is CASSLVGIPGHIYQPQHF.

This rearrangement joins TRBV10-3 to TRBJ1-4; a weak D match, TRBD1 (5 bases). Germline V gene data show CDR1 as ENHRY and CDR2 as SYGVKD. The CDR3 contains 16 residues. The V end lost 10 bases, the J end lost 6 bases, and 24 bases lay between the germline ends. The CDR3 nucleotides are TGTGCCACCAGGAATTGGAAAGGCGGGGGAGATGAAAAACTGTTTTTT. Amino acid sequence: CATRNWKGGGDEKLFF.

The rearrangement joins TRBV11-2 to TRBJ2-5; TRBD1 is a possible D gene (6 bases). CDR3 length: 15 residues. V was pared by 5 bases and J by 5 bases, with 18 bases between. Germline V gene data show CDR1 as SGHAT and CDR2 as FQNNGV. Written as DNA, the CDR3 is TGTGCCAGCAGCGCGCCTTTAACAGGGTCGGAGACCCAGTACTTC. It yields the protein CASSAPLTGSETQYF.

V gene TRBV28 combines with J gene TRBJ2-7, with D maybe TRBD1 (6 bases). The V gene's germline CDR1 is MDHEN and CDR2 SYDVKM. V lost 6 bases and J 0 bases, leaving 12 bases between the germline ends. The CDR3 has 14 residues. The CDR3 sequence is CASSYSQGSYEQYF. The CDR3 DNA reads as TGTGCCAGCAGCTACTCACAGGGCTCCTACGAGCAGTACTTC.

This chain joins TRBV29-1 and TRBJ1-1; the D is unclear. The CDR3 consists of 13 residues. Germline V gene lookup returns CDR1 SQVTM and CDR2 ANQGSEA. Trimming took off 8 bases at V and 5 bases at J, with 18 bases between the two ends. CDR3 residues: CSSSTGSRTEAFF. CDR3 bases: TGCAGCTCCTCGACGGGGTCTAGAACTGAAGCTTTCTTT.

V is TRBV6-5 and J is TRBJ2-7; the D gene could be TRBD1 or TRBD2 (6 bases each). Trimming pared 6 bases from V and 2 bases from J, leaving 11 bases between. Germline CDR1 MNHEY, CDR2 SVGAGI. The CDR3 is 13 amino acids. This CDR3 is CASRTGGPYEQYF. In nucleotides, the CDR3 is TGTGCCAGCAGGACAGGAGGGCCCTACGAGCAGTACTTC.

CDR3 coding DNA: TGTGCCAGCAGTGAAGCGCTTTCCTCCGGGTACGAGCAGTACTTC. It is translated as CASSEALSSGYEQYF. The V gene is TRBV2, the J gene TRBJ2-7; D is uncertain. Per germline, CDR1 SNHLY and CDR2 FYNNEI. The V end was cut by 0 bases, the J end by 4 bases, with 13 bases between. The CDR3 sequence is 15 residues long.

The V gene is TRBV6-5, the J gene TRBJ1-2; 7 bases map to TRBD1. The CDR3 extends over 11 amino acids. Germline V gives CDR1 MNHEY, CDR2 SVGAGI. Written as DNA, the CDR3 is TGTGTGACAGGGATCTACTATGGCTACACCTTC. It translates to CVTGIYYGYTF.

The rearrangement uses TRBV28 and TRBJ1-4; a possible D gene is TRBD1 (6 bases). V lost 5 bases to trimming and J lost 0 bases, with 16 bases between them. CDR1 and CDR2 (germline): MDHEN, SYDVKM. The CDR3 is 17 amino acids. CDR3 amino acids: CASSPLGQPTTNEKLFF. The CDR3 DNA reads as TGTGCCAGCAGTCCACTCGGACAGCCTACAACTAATGAAAAACTGTTTTTT. The full variable domain, with the rest looked up from reference TRBV28 and TRBJ1-4, is DVKVTQSSRYLVKRTGEKVFLECVQDMDHENMFWYRQDPGLGLRLIYFSYDVKMKEKGDIPEGYSVSREKKERFSLILESASTNQTSMYLCASSPLGQPTTNEKLFFGSGTQLSVL.

The chain joins TRBV20-1 to TRBJ1-3; D is unclear. The length of the CDR3 is 11 residues. The germline V gene has CDR1 DFQATT and CDR2 SNEGSKA (reference sequence). V lost 8 bases and J lost 4, with 9 bases in between. CDR3 nucleotide sequence: TGCAGTACCCGTCGGGGAAACACCATATATTTT. This encodes CSTRRGNTIYF.

J is TRBJ2-3 and V is TRBV12-3 or TRBV12-4; TRBD2 is a possible D gene (5 bases). This CDR3 comprises 13 residues. Trimming took off 2 bases at V and 8 bases at J, with 11 bases between the two ends. The CDR3 here is CASSLTTRVTQYF. CDR3 bases: TGTGCCAGCAGTTTAACGACGAGGGTTACGCAGTATTTT.

V and J are TRBV27 and TRBJ2-5, with D maybe TRBD2 (6 bases). V lost 5 bases, J lost 5 bases, and 27 bases lay in between. Germline CDR1 MNHEY, CDR2 SMNVEV (reference sequence). The CDR3 has 18 amino acids. Here the CDR3 reads CASSPKKLGGGRKETQYF. The CDR3 nucleotides are TGTGCCAGCAGTCCGAAAAAACTGGGAGGCGGAAGGAAGGAGACCCAGTACTTC.

The V and J genes are TRBV4-1 and TRBJ2-1, with 8 bases lining up with TRBD1. From germline, CDR1 is MGHRA and CDR2 YSYEKL. The CDR3 spans 18 residues. The J segment lost 2 bases and the V segment lost 1 base, leaving 10 bases of the junction unmatched. The CDR3 DNA follows: TGCGCCAGCAGCCAAGGACTGAACCGGGACAGGCCCTACAATGAGCAGTTCTTC. It codes for CASSQGLNRDRPYNEQFF.

The V call is TRBV5-1, the J call TRBJ2-3; TRBD1 aligns across 9 bases. Trimming took 0 bases from V and 0 from J; bases not matched to a gene: 5. Germline V lookup: CDR1 SGHRS, CDR2 YFSETQ. The CDR3 totals 17 residues. CDR3 bases: TGCGCCAGCAGCTTGGGGGGACAGGGAACTAGCACAGATACGCAGTATTTT. Its translation: CASSLGGQGTSTDTQYF.

V usage is TRBV27 and J usage is TRBJ2-1; 8 positions match TRBD2. Trimming took 4 bases from V and 7 from J; bases not matched to a gene: 9. CDR1 and CDR2 (germline): MNHEY, SMNVEV (reference sequence). The CDR3 has 15 amino acids. CDR3 sequence: CASSWTSPGRNEQFF. CDR3 nucleotide sequence: TGTGCCAGCAGTTGGACTAGCCCGGGGAGGAATGAGCAGTTCTTC.

This chain connects TRBV6-5 to TRBJ2-7; TRBD2 might be the D (6 bases). Germline CDR1 is MNHEY and CDR2 is SVGAGI. The CDR3 is 15 amino acids. Between the trimmed V and J ends, which lost 6 bases and 2 bases, there was a span of 17 bases. The CDR3, as DNA: TGTGCCAGCAGCAATCCGGGGACTCCTCCCTACGAGCAGTACTTC. Translating gives CASSNPGTPPYEQYF.

This chain connects TRBV6-6 to TRBJ1-2; D uncertain. Trimming removed 4 bases from V and 0 bases from J, with 9 bases in between. This CDR3 has 14 amino acids. Germline CDR1 and CDR2: MNHNY and SVGAGI (reference sequence). In DNA, the CDR3 is TGTGCCAGCAGTTCCTCAGGCTCTAACTATGGCTACACCTTC. It codes for CASSSSGSNYGYTF.

CDR3 sequence: CASSLWTVNTGELFF. The DNA of the CDR3 is TGTGCCAGCAGCTTATGGACAGTGAACACCGGGGAGCTGTTTTTT. This chain links TRBV5-6 with TRBJ2-2; possible D gene TRBD1, 6 bases. Germline CDR1 reads SGHDT; CDR2 reads YYEEEE. V lost 2 bases to trimming and J lost 1 base, with 9 bases between them. The CDR3 extends over 15 amino acids.

This chain uses TRBV5-6 with TRBJ2-3, with no clear D. This CDR3 has 13 amino acids. Trimming removed 5 bases from V and 0 bases from J, with 7 bases in between. Germline-derived CDR1 and CDR2 are SGHDT and YYEEEE. CDR3 residues: CASRLTSTDTQYF. The CDR3 nucleotides read TGTGCCAGCAGACTCACTAGCACAGATACGCAGTATTTT.

The rearrangement links TRBV6-4 to TRBJ2-2, with 9 positions matching TRBD1. The V segment lost 0 bases and the J segment 5 bases; nucleotides outside the gene matches: 4. Per the germline V gene, CDR1 is MRHNA and CDR2 is SNTAGT. This CDR3 has 16 residues. CDR3 residues: CASSDSKQGATGELFF. The CDR3 coding sequence is TGTGCCAGCAGTGACTCGAAACAGGGGGCGACCGGGGAGCTGTTTTTT.

The J gene is TRBJ1-4, the V gene TRBV27; no firm D call. The CDR3 contains 14 residues. The germline V gene encodes CDR1 MNHEY and CDR2 SMNVEV (reference sequence). The V and J ends lost 2 bases and 3 bases respectively, with 7 bases between them. CDR3 sequence (DNA): TGTGCCAGCAGTTTAGGGTTTCCTAATGAAAAACTGTTTTTT. It specifies CASSLGFPNEKLFF.

The chain employs TRBV3-1 (or the pseudogene TRBV3-2) and TRBJ1-1; D is uncertain. V dropped 4 bases and J dropped 2 bases, with 14 bases sitting between them. This CDR3 has 15 residues. Germline-derived CDR1 and CDR2 are LGHDT and YNNKEL (reference sequence). CDR3 sequence reads: CASSPSSSSNTEAFF. The CDR3 bases are TGTGCCAGCAGCCCTAGTTCAAGTTCTAACACTGAAGCTTTCTTT.

V is TRBV5-1 and J is TRBJ2-1, with a weak D call TRBD2 (6 bases). V lost 2 bases and J 6 bases, leaving 15 bases between the germline ends. Germline values: CDR1 SGHRS, CDR2 YFSETQ. The CDR3 has 15 residues. CDR3 in DNA: TGCGCCAGCAGCTTAACCGCGACTAGTGGCAATGAGCAGTTCTTC. Protein product: CASSLTATSGNEQFF.

Worth noting for this clone: Other nucleotide sequences in the sample specify the same CDR3. The chain is built from TRBV7-9 and TRBJ2-3; no firm D call. The length of the CDR3 is 12 residues. Germline CDR1 and CDR2: SEHNR and FQNEAQ (reference sequence). V lost 1 base, J lost 4 bases, and 3 bases lay in between. CDR3 protein: CASSLGADTQYF. The CDR3 DNA sequence: TGTGCCAGCAGCTTAGGAGCAGATACGCAGTATTTT.

The genes are TRBV2 and TRBJ2-5; D assignment may be TRBD1 or TRBD2 (5 bases each). This CDR3 region has 15 residues. Trimming removed 8 bases from V and 4 bases from J, with 20 bases in between. Germline V gene lookup returns CDR1 SNHLY and CDR2 FYNNEI. The CDR3 DNA is TGTGCCAGCCAGACAGTGTCCGGGACCCGAGAGACCCAGTACTTC. Its translation: CASQTVSGTRETQYF.

The genes are TRBV18 and TRBJ1-6, with D perhaps matching TRBD1 (6 bases). The V end was cut by 4 bases, the J end by 4 bases, with 17 bases between. The V gene's germline CDR1 is KGHSH and CDR2 LQKENI. The CDR3 has 17 residues. The CDR3 reads CASSRNRDNIYNSPLHF. DNA for the CDR3: TGTGCCAGCTCACGAAACCGGGACAATATTTATAATTCACCCCTCCACTTT.